The rows below give T cell receptor beta chains drawn from one sample of a study of blood T cell repertoires in COVID-19. The method was immunoSEQ multiplex PCR; TCRdb's version includes in-frame clones alone and lacks a portion of them. The data show a few hundred thousand clones, more than 65% seen once. The sequencing sample was made of peripheral blood. These receptor sequences come from a woman under 30 with acute or convalescent COVID-19. CDR3s include the opening cysteine and the closing phenylalanine or tryptophan. D genes are given only for firm matches.

d_call | j_call | v_call | cdr3_aa
. | TRBJ2-1 | TRBV7-2 | CASSFSRSSYNEQFF
TRBD1 | TRBJ1-2 | TRBV5-5 | CASSEGTGIGYGYTF
TRBD1 | TRBJ1-1 | TRBV19 | CASFAPYRGWTEAFF
. | TRBJ1-5 | TRBV5-1 | CASSLDQGSQPQHF
. | TRBJ2-5 | TRBV6-6 | CASSYSMGAGQETQYF
TRBD1 | TRBJ1-2 | TRBV5-6 | CASRWGQGAYGYTF
. | TRBJ2-7 | TRBV28 | CASSGGSGSLGQYF
. | TRBJ2-5 | TRBV5-1 | CASSGGTGTETQYF
. | TRBJ2-7 | TRBV6-1 | CASSEEGVVQYF
TRBD2 | TRBJ2-1 | TRBV7-6 | CASSLILAGDAREQFF
TRBD1 | TRBJ2-7 | TRBV30 | CAWSGTGARSRYEQYF
TRBD1 | TRBJ2-4 | TRBV7-2 | CASSTQPPGQVWDIQYF
TRBD2 | TRBJ2-5 | TRBV9 | CASSPRRATSGEETQYF
. | TRBJ2-3 | TRBV2 | CASTQVGHSSTDTQYF
. | TRBJ1-2 | TRBV29-1 | CSVKRISGGYTF
TRBD1 | TRBJ1-5 | TRBV7-2 | CASSFGTEVGPQHF
. | TRBJ1-4 | TRBV2 | CASSNQAATNEKLFF
TRBD2 | TRBJ2-7 | TRBV7-9 | CASSLGSGGRAVEQYF
. | TRBJ2-7 | TRBV4-3 | CASSQAAGNYEQYF
. | TRBJ1-2 | TRBV6-5 | CASRAPRALYGYTF
TRBD2 | TRBJ2-3 | TRBV19 | CASSMITGWEGTADTQYF
TRBD2 | TRBJ2-1 | TRBV14 | CASSQPTSGSVNEQFF
. | TRBJ1-3 | TRBV3-1/TRBV3-2 | CASSPAVAGNTIYF
TRBD2 | TRBJ2-3 | TRBV11-1 | CASSPGTSGFTDTQYF
TRBD1 | TRBJ1-1 | TRBV30 | CAWETGQVNTEAFF
. | TRBJ2-2 | TRBV28 | CAILGAATGELFF
. | TRBJ1-6 | TRBV7-8 | CASSNKYNSPLHF
TRBD2 | TRBJ2-1 | TRBV7-8 | CASSALLAGSRNEQFF
TRBD1 | TRBJ2-7 | TRBV18 | CASSGQGVGEQYF
. | TRBJ1-2 | TRBV3-1/TRBV3-2 | CASSQDLLQAVYGYTF
. | TRBJ1-2 | TRBV27 | CASSLSGADGYTF
TRBD1 | TRBJ2-7 | TRBV5-1 | CASSMEGQVLTEQYF
TRBD2 | TRBJ2-1 | TRBV6-1 | CASSEQAGLTGKQFF
TRBD2 | TRBJ2-1 | TRBV10-1 | CASSEGRLAGVTEQFF
TRBD2 | TRBJ2-2 | TRBV4-2 | CASSQVEGLQRGVDSGELFF
. | TRBJ2-2 | TRBV25-1 | CASSDTSPTGELFF
. | TRBJ2-1 | TRBV7-6 | CASSLAGEDNEQFF
. | TRBJ2-5 | TRBV15 | CATSSRETQYF
. | TRBJ2-5 | TRBV9 | CASSVVRGKTQYF
. | TRBJ2-1 | TRBV24-1 | CATSDHHQNQQFF
. | TRBJ1-3 | TRBV14 | CASSRGGSLSGNTIYF
. | TRBJ2-7 | TRBV6-1 | CASSESVLGRGGEQYF
. | TRBJ2-7 | TRBV4-3 | CASSQDGSRKNEQYF
TRBD1 | TRBJ2-7 | TRBV4-1 | CASSLEGTGAYEQYF
TRBD1 | TRBJ1-1 | TRBV27 | CASSGRQGNSEAFF
. | TRBJ2-7 | TRBV15 | CATSRFQDYEQYF
TRBD1 | TRBJ1-2 | TRBV7-9 | CASSSLTGNYGYTF
. | TRBJ2-2 | TRBV19 | CASSIDPARTVNTGELFF
TRBD1 | TRBJ1-5 | TRBV7-8 | CASSPHRDSNYSNQPQHF
TRBD1 | TRBJ2-7 | TRBV28 | CASSFTGQGRYEQYF
TRBD1 | TRBJ1-2 | TRBV6-1 | CASSEVGTGNNYGYTF
TRBD2 | TRBJ2-2 | TRBV28 | CASRLAGMNTGELFF
TRBD1 | TRBJ1-5 | TRBV27 | CASSWGQANQPQHF
TRBD2 | TRBJ2-1 | TRBV29-1 | CSAGFSGRGGNEQFF
. | TRBJ2-7 | TRBV12-3/TRBV12-4 | CASSRGGYEQYF
TRBD1 | TRBJ2-1 | TRBV27 | CATKDRGHNEQFF
TRBD1 | TRBJ1-1 | TRBV7-9 | CASSPGQGARLDTEAFF
TRBD2 | TRBJ2-1 | TRBV7-8 | CASSLIPGIAGGNEQFF